This T cell receptor beta chain originates from a study of shared clonotypes between healthy human individuals (dated by TCRdb to 2018 to 2021). Study-wide context: Three men and a couple of women, aged 18 to 49 years, made up the cohort. To estimate repertoire size and how much clonotypes are shared between individuals, the study performed deep sequencing of blood TCR repertoires from roughly five healthy adults. Different laboratories and diverse techniques were used to prepare libraries and sequence TCR repertoires, to increase sequencing depth and limit assay-specific biases. Each donor's leukapheresis produced roughly between roughly 0.85 and 9.5 billion PBMCs.

The donors were healthy, HIV-negative adults with no recently reported acute infections or vaccinations. Every donor was a Caucasian adult living in Nashville, Tennessee, USA. For unsorted samples, 75 million to 90 million PBMCs were counted and genomic DNA was extracted with the QIAamp DNA Blood Mini kit. Blood was obtained by leukapheresis, after which PBMCs were separated by Ficoll-Histopaque density gradient centrifugation and cryopreserved in liquid nitrogen vapor phase. The germline V gene encodes CDR1 SGDLS and CDR2 YYNGEE. V lost 6 bases and J lost 5 bases, and the count of bases not matched to a germline gene is 8. The CDR3 contains 15 residues, cysteine and phenylalanine counted. Just the 45-base CDR3 DNA is kept, in frame starting at base 1. For this clone: Its antigen target is currently unknown. Nothing much larger sits one base from this clone, and base qualities are not available.

Using the deep immunoSEQ assay, TCR CDR3 regions were amplified from genomic DNA by multiplex PCR. For each cell subset, the extracted genomic DNA was distributed evenly across all wells of several immunoSEQ 96-well plates, and each plate served as one replicate. For unsorted PBMC, 300 ng genomic DNA, equal to approximately 30,000 T cell genomes, was loaded into each replicate PCR. Unsorted PBMC genomic DNA was sequenced across ten immunoSEQ deep assay plates. Purified libraries were quantified with a Qubit 3.0 fluorometer, sized on a Bioanalyzer 2100, and re-quantified with the KAPA Library Quantification kit. Every immunoSEQ 96-well plate was sequenced on a dedicated single-read 150-cycle Illumina NextSeq 550 flow cell. The original pipeline was this. The immunoSEQ output contained only junctional sequences without quality scores, so filtering could not match that applied to full-length reads. To assign V/J genes and CDR3, sequences were annotated against IMGT germline references using PyIR, a Python wrapper for IgBLAST v1.9. Any read was removed if the V/J assignment was weak (E-value above 1e-6), the CDR3 was missing, or the read contained stop codons, out-of-frame junctions, or ambiguous translated residues. V3J clonotypes were defined as sequences sharing the same inferred V gene, J gene, and CDR3 amino acid sequence. Percentage overlap between repertoires was computed as shared unique clonotypes divided by the size of the smaller repertoire. Three approaches were used to assess repertoire richness: RTK rarefaction, the Chao1 estimator, and Recon v2.1 estimates of unobserved clonotypes. Sourced from immuneACCESS, this table was stored by TCRdb with only in-frame sequences that have V and J called. A share of the clones is absent; for the studies checked, an unresolved V gene accounts for under half, and the remainder has no known explanation. V and J calls and clone size are as listed in that table; D and trimming were resolved from the DNA. For this sample the table gives about 480,000 clones, of which 79% were detected only once. 10% to 15% of the sample belongs to the ten largest clones.

Study-wide findings and limitations: Pairwise subsampling led to the expectation that sequencing depth would affect the degree of clonotype sharing among donors. Only blood was sampled, and tissue TCR repertoires likely differ from those in blood. The genetic and exposure-history diversity represented was limited by the small number of donors.

Here the chain combines TRBV9 and TRBJ2-1, with 10 bases in between that match TRBD2. This TCR came from a woman in her thirties or forties in good health. Some clones in this sample may be carry-over from other donors' samples. The sequencing input was PBMCs. The nucleotide sequence reads TGTGCCAGCACCCCAGGGCTAGCGGGGGACAATGAGCAGTTCTTC. This codes for CASTPGLAGDNEQFF. Reference TRBV9 and TRBJ2-1 proteins supply the regions before and after the CDR3; the full variable domain is: DSGVTQTPKHLITATGQRVTLRCSPRSGDLSVYWYQQSLDQGLQFLIQYYNGEERAKGNILERFSAQQFPDLHSELNLSSLELGDSALYFCASTPGLAGDNEQFFGPGTRLTVL.